The T cell receptor (beta chain) under discussion was sequenced for a study of Graves' ophthalmopathy and Graves' hyperthyroidism. This clonotype was seen more than once but under ten times. Its antigen is undetermined. The CDR3 covers 14 residues. V lost 1 base and J 5 bases, leaving 12 bases between the germline ends. CDR1 is LGHDT and CDR2 is YNNKEL in the germline V gene (reference sequence). Other autoimmune diseases, uncontrolled infections, pregnancy or lactation excluded patients from enrollment. Amplification of TCR beta CDR3 regions used RNA transcripts. RT-PCR was first run with HTBI primers, then multiplex PCR in a second round. TCRdb itself ran the multiplex PCR reads through MiXCR, one entry per CDR3 protein. The sample holds about 620,000 distinct CDR3 sequences; about a fifth are singletons and the top ten take 7.1%. Overall study findings and caveats: Sensitivity of 65% to 71% and specificity of nearly 75% were achieved by the model that predicted ophthalmopathy progression. Blood also harbored most expanded thyroid clonotypes above 0.001 frequency. Sensitivity reached 87.88% and specificity roughly 82% for a 13-signature model separating ophthalmopathy from stable hyperthyroidism.

The sequencing input was peripheral blood. This clonotype was obtained from a woman between 18 and 29 years old with stable Graves' hyperthyroidism. Some clones in this sample may be carry-over from other donors' samples. The chain joins TRBV3-1 to TRBJ2-7, with unresolved D. CDR3 in DNA: TGTGCCAGCAGCCAAGGTCGACTGACAAACGAGCAGTACTTC. Translated, it gives CASSQGRLTNEQYF.